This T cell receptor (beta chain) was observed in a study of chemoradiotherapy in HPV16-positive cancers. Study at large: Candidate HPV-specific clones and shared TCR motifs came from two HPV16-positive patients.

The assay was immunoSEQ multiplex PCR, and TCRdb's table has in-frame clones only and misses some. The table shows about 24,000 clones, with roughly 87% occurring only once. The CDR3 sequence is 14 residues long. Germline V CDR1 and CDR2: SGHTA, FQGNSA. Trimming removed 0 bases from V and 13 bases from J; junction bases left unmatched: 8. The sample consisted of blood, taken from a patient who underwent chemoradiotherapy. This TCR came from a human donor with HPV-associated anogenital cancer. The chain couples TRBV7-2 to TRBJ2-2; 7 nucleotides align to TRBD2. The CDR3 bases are TGTGCCAGCAGCTTAGCGGGCACTAGCGTAGGGCTGTTTTTT. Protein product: CASSLAGTSVGLFF.